The sequence of this T cell receptor beta chain was determined in a study of vaccination and CD4 T cells after COVID-19. On the study more broadly: At a median about 91 days (range 35 to 161) after diagnosis, post-COVID samples were drawn.

Treatment of the sample: roughly 11-day PBMC culture with coronavirus spike peptide pools or control peptides (ViraFEST assay). The Oncomine TCR Beta short-read assay generated sequence data from the DNA of cultured CD4+ T cells. One entry per CDR3 protein, called by TCRdb with MiXCR from the PCR reads. The profile covers 14,000 or so distinct CDR3 sequences, with about 29% appearing a single time and around 20% taken by the ten largest. This clonotype was detected a few times. Antigen unknown. The material sequenced was cultured CD4+ T cells from blood. The source is a human donor with COVID-19.

CDR3 sequence (DNA): TGTGCCAGCAGCTTATTTTCGGGACAGGGTAATTCACCCCTCCACTTT. Amino acid sequence: CASSLFSGQGNSPLHF. The V gene is TRBV11-3, the J gene TRBJ1-6; the match to TRBD1 covers 9 bases. The J segment lost 6 bases and the V segment lost 2 bases, leaving 5 bases of the junction unmatched. The germline V gene encodes CDR1 SGHNT and CDR2 YENEEA. The length of the CDR3 is 16 residues.